This entry features one T cell receptor (beta chain) sequence. Its antigen specificity is not known. Base qualities are missing; no much larger clone stands one base away. Each collaborating institution followed its own protocols to collect whole blood in K2EDTA tubes. For TCRbeta analysis, collaborators shipped samples in one of three forms: frozen whole blood, isolated PBMCs, or DNA extracted from either of those sample types. V lost 3 bases and J lost 2 bases, and the count of bases not matched to a germline gene is 2. Including cysteine and phenylalanine, the CDR3 has 15 amino acids. Only CDR3 DNA is held: 45 bases, read in frame from base 1. Sequences MNHEY (CDR1) and SMNVEV (CDR2) are obtained from the germline V gene (reference sequence). The sample belongs to a study of blood T cell repertoires in COVID-19 (dated by TCRdb to the early 2020s). Regarding the complete study: Collaborator samples came from the United States, Italy and Spain and covered acute and convalescent phases of COVID-19. Deeply sampled blood TCRbeta repertoires from subjects exposed to, actively infected with, or recovered from COVID-19 were included in the dataset. The material from the prospective study consisted of cDNA or gDNA derived from T cells, B-cell-depleted T cells, or PBMCs. The repertoires were released in a freely available public database meant as a resource for research on the immune response to SARS-CoV-2. HLA class I and class II types, where available, came from metadata supplied by the sample provider rather than from assay-based typing. Samples were obtained from the ongoing ImmuneRACE study (first 160 participants) and from 1,200 or so subjects provided by 6 global collaborators. A de-identified subject ID, COVID-19 status, age in years and sex were almost always included in the sample metadata.

The immunoSEQ Assay, a bias-controlled multiplex PCR, was used to amplify TCRbeta CDR3 regions from genomic DNA. The study's processing was this. Nucleated cell counts per sample were estimated from amplification of reference gene primers within the assay. To quantify the absolute abundance of each unique TCRbeta CDR3 rearrangement, sequence reads were collapsed and filtered. For each sample, productive Simpson clonality was calculated by taking the square root of Simpson's diversity index across productive rearrangements. What TCRdb holds here is the immuneACCESS table cut down to in-frame rearrangements. Part of the clones is not present; checked against another copy, under half of the missing clones reflect an unresolved V gene, and the others are unexplained. That table supplies the V and J calls and clone size; D and trimming were determined from the DNA. In all, the sample holds about 200,000 clones, and more than 85% of those were seen once. The ten largest clones represent roughly 0.69% of the sample.

What the research found in general, with its limitations: The amount of clinical and demographic metadata varied by source and participant and was provided uncurated.

The sequence is built from TRBV27 and TRBJ2-3; TRBD2 fits 10 bases in the junction. The sample comprised peripheral blood. The receptor was isolated from a man aged 35-49 years with acute or convalescent COVID-19. The CDR3 protein is CASSFTSGDTDTQYF. The DNA reads as follows: TGTGCCAGCAGTTTCACTAGCGGGGACACAGATACGCAGTATTTT.